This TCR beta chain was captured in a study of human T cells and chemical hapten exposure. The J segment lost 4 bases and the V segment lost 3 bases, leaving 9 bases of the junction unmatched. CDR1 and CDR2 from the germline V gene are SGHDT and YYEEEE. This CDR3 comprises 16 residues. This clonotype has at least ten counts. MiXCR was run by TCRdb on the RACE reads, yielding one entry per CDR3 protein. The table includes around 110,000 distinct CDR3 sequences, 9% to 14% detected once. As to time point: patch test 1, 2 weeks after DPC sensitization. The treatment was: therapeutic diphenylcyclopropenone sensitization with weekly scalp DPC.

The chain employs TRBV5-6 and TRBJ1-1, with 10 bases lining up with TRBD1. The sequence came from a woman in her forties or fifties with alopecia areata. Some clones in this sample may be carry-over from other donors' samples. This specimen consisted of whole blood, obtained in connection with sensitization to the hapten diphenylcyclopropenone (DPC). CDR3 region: CASSSRDRGRTTEAFF. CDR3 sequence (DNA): TGTGCCAGCAGCTCCCGAGACAGGGGGCGGACCACTGAAGCTTTCTTT.